Listed below are T cell receptor beta chains from one sample, sequenced in a study of control samples from healthy donors and cancer patients. Clones were sequenced by immunoSEQ multiplex PCR, and TCRdb holds only the in-frame ones, with some missing. The sample has 100,000 to 120,000 clones, roughly four fifths seen once; the top ten hold around 6.4%. The sequenced sample was blood. The receptor set was obtained from a man aged 18 to 30 in good health. The CDR3 runs from the conserved cysteine through the conserved F or W. The order of the fields is V gene, J gene, CDR3 protein.

V gene: TRBV7-8
J gene: TRBJ2-7
CDR3 protein: CASSLGFGFPYEQYF

V gene: TRBV4-3
J gene: TRBJ1-4
CDR3 protein: CASSQSGNNEKLFF

V gene: TRBV28
J gene: TRBJ1-3
CDR3 protein: CASKFPGGSSGNTIYF

V gene: TRBV7-2
J gene: TRBJ1-3
CDR3 protein: CASSLKVGAPLFGNTIYF

V gene: TRBV4-2
J gene: TRBJ1-4
CDR3 protein: CASSQEGSSREKLFF

V gene: TRBV3-1/TRBV3-2
J gene: TRBJ1-4
CDR3 protein: CASSQVPGPLNEKLFF

V gene: TRBV7-2
J gene: TRBJ1-3
CDR3 protein: CASSPPTVSGNTIYF

V gene: TRBV6-5
J gene: TRBJ2-1
CDR3 protein: CASSYSVWNNEQFF

V gene: TRBV6-5
J gene: TRBJ1-1
CDR3 protein: CASSYGPQMNTEAFF

V gene: TRBV11-2
J gene: TRBJ1-4
CDR3 protein: CASSHGQISVNEKLFF

V gene: TRBV29-1
J gene: TRBJ1-2
CDR3 protein: CSVGLTGTVGYTF

V gene: TRBV9
J gene: TRBJ1-2
CDR3 protein: CASSPGTTNYGYTF

V gene: TRBV5-4
J gene: TRBJ1-6
CDR3 protein: CASSLQGQHRSSPLHF

V gene: TRBV7-6
J gene: TRBJ2-5
CDR3 protein: CASSGGQIRETQYF

V gene: TRBV18
J gene: TRBJ1-3
CDR3 protein: CASSPQGNTIYF

V gene: TRBV24-1
J gene: TRBJ2-3
CDR3 protein: CATSDVDSLTPDTQYF

V gene: TRBV5-6
J gene: TRBJ2-3
CDR3 protein: CASSRASRTTDTQYF

V gene: TRBV2
J gene: TRBJ1-3
CDR3 protein: CASSLTRAIISGNTIYF

V gene: TRBV6-5
J gene: TRBJ1-2
CDR3 protein: CASSTGGRAETF

V gene: TRBV11-1
J gene: TRBJ2-7
CDR3 protein: CASSLTPGQGFNEQYF

V gene: TRBV9
J gene: TRBJ2-5
CDR3 protein: CASSVENRGGTQYF

V gene: TRBV5-4
J gene: TRBJ1-6
CDR3 protein: CASSYGQYYNSPLHF

V gene: TRBV18
J gene: TRBJ1-1
CDR3 protein: CASSPPNTEAFF

V gene: TRBV6-5
J gene: TRBJ2-1
CDR3 protein: CASSYSGSTAYNEQFF

V gene: TRBV28
J gene: TRBJ1-4
CDR3 protein: CASSFPRTAQTTNEKLFF

V gene: TRBV27
J gene: TRBJ1-2
CDR3 protein: CASSLSRTVAGGYTF

V gene: TRBV5-5
J gene: TRBJ2-3
CDR3 protein: CASSLGLPVGGTDTQYF

V gene: TRBV27
J gene: TRBJ2-3
CDR3 protein: CASGASTDTQYF

V gene: TRBV5-1
J gene: TRBJ1-1
CDR3 protein: CASSRTGGMNTEAFF

V gene: TRBV7-9
J gene: TRBJ1-1
CDR3 protein: CASSSRDGMNTEAFF

V gene: TRBV14
J gene: TRBJ2-2
CDR3 protein: CASSQVGGGTGELFF

V gene: TRBV27
J gene: TRBJ1-1
CDR3 protein: CASSLSGGGTEAFF

V gene: TRBV5-1
J gene: TRBJ2-3
CDR3 protein: CASSFNEGDTQYF

V gene: TRBV7-9
J gene: TRBJ1-1
CDR3 protein: CASSCCKAFF

V gene: TRBV7-9
J gene: TRBJ1-4
CDR3 protein: CASSPPTGSNEKLFF

V gene: TRBV27
J gene: TRBJ2-6
CDR3 protein: CASRPHRTGGAGANVLTF

V gene: TRBV27
J gene: TRBJ1-1
CDR3 protein: CASSFSGDRVGGNTEAFF

V gene: TRBV7-9
J gene: TRBJ1-2
CDR3 protein: CASSSGLTNYGYTF

V gene: TRBV2
J gene: TRBJ2-5
CDR3 protein: CASSDPRQGTQYF

V gene: TRBV27
J gene: TRBJ1-1
CDR3 protein: CASEPYQGANTEAFF

V gene: TRBV28
J gene: TRBJ1-6
CDR3 protein: CASSLSGTGGYNSPLHF

V gene: TRBV5-4
J gene: TRBJ1-2
CDR3 protein: CASSWGQGQYGYTF

V gene: TRBV28
J gene: TRBJ2-3
CDR3 protein: CASSFWARGGRTDTQYF

V gene: TRBV5-6
J gene: TRBJ2-7
CDR3 protein: CASSLDRTWSYEQYF

V gene: TRBV4-1
J gene: TRBJ1-1
CDR3 protein: CASSLGGRTEAFF

V gene: TRBV28
J gene: TRBJ1-1
CDR3 protein: CASSLRQRTTEAFF

V gene: TRBV5-5
J gene: TRBJ1-4
CDR3 protein: CASSRAGGREKLFF